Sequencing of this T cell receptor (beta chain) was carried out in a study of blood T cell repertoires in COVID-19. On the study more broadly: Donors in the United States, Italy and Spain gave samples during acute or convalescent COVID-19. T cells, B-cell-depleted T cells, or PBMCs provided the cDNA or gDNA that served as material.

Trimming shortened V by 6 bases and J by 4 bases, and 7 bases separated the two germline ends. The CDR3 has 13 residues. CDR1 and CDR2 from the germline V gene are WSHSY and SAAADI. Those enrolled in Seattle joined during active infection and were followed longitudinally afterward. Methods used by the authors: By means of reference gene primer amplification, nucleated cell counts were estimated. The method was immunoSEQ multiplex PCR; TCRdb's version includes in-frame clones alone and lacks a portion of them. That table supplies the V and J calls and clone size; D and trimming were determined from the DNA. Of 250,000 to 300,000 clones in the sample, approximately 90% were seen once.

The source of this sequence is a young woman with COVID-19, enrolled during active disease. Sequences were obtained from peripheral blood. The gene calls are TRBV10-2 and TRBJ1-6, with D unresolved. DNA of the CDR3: TGCGCCAGCAGCGAAACTTATAATTCACCCCTCCACTTT. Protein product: CASSETYNSPLHF.